The 30 T cell receptor beta chains presented below share a single source sample, sequenced in a study of blood T cell repertoires in COVID-19. Measured with immunoSEQ multiplex PCR; TCRdb has only the in-frame clones, and not every one. In the table there are 100,000 or so clones, roughly four fifths of which are singletons. The specimen sequenced was peripheral blood. These receptors came from a human donor in a cohort sampled during active COVID-19.

J is TRBJ2-7 and V is TRBV7-9, with D perhaps matching TRBD1 (6 bases). CDR1 is SEHNR and CDR2 is FQNEAQ in the germline V gene (reference sequence). The CDR3 has 15 residues. V was trimmed by 4 bases and J by 4 bases, leaving 17 bases between them. CDR3 nucleotide sequence: TGTGCCAGCAGCTCCCGAGGACAGACACCATACGAGCAGTACTTC. Residues: CASSSRGQTPYEQYF. Supplemented by reference TRBV7-9 and TRBJ2-7, the full variable domain reads DTGVSQNPRHKITKRGQNVTFRCDPISEHNRLYWYRQTLGQGPEFLTYFQNEAQLEKSRLLSDRFSAERPKGSFSTLEIQRTEQGDSAMYLCASSSRGQTPYEQYFGPGTRLTVT.

Only one count was recorded for this clone. The V gene is TRBV5-1, the J gene TRBJ1-2, with D unclear. This CDR3 has 14 amino acids. V shed 2 bases and J shed 0 bases, with 8 bases lying between them. The germline CDR1 and CDR2 sequences are SGHRS and YFSETQ. The CDR3 coding sequence is TGCGCCAGCAGCTTAACCCACACTAACTATGGCTACACCTTC. This translates into CASSLTHTNYGYTF.

The V gene is TRBV5-5, the J gene TRBJ1-6; possibly TRBD1 for D (6 bases). Germline V gene data show CDR1 as SGHKS and CDR2 as YYEKEE (reference sequence). This CDR3 contains 13 residues. Trimming shortened V by 7 bases and J by 15 bases, and 20 bases separated the two germline ends. DNA of the CDR3: TGTGCCAGCGGGATAGGGGGGGACAAAGACCTCCACTTT. Translation: CASGIGGDKDLHF.

J is TRBJ1-2 and V is TRBV5-4; 7 bases match TRBD1. The V and J ends lost 5 bases and 8 bases, in that order; junction bases with no gene match: 9. Germline V CDR1 and CDR2: SGHNT, YYREEE (reference sequence). The length of the CDR3 is 13 residues. The CDR3 protein is CASRRGLGGGYTF. The CDR3 region has the DNA TGTGCCAGCAGGAGGGGGCTCGGAGGCGGCTACACCTTC.

V is TRBV19 and J is TRBJ2-2; 7 nucleotides line up with TRBD2. The length of the CDR3 is 16 residues. The J segment lost 2 bases and the V segment lost 7 bases, leaving 10 bases of the junction unmatched. Germline loops: CDR1 LNHDA, CDR2 SQIVND (reference sequence). This CDR3 is CASTPFGGVNTGELFF. DNA for the CDR3: TGTGCCAGTACCCCGTTTGGGGGGGTTAACACCGGGGAGCTGTTTTTT. Full variable domain (remainder filled in from reference TRBV19 and TRBJ2-2): DGGITQSPKYLFRKEGQNVTLSCEQNLNHDAMYWYRQDPGQGLRLIYYSQIVNDFQKGDIAEGYSVSREKKESFPLTVTSAQKNPTAFYLCASTPFGGVNTGELFFGEGSRLTVL.

This chain connects TRBV5-1 to TRBJ1-2, with D possibly being TRBD1 (6 bases). CDR3 length equals 14 residues. The ends were cut back, 3 bases at V and 0 bases at J, with 9 bases in the middle. The germline V gene has CDR1 SGHRS and CDR2 YFSETQ. The CDR3 DNA reads as TGCGCCAGCAGCTCGGGGACAACTAACTATGGCTACACCTTC. It codes for CASSSGTTNYGYTF. Looking up the rest from reference TRBV5-1 and TRBJ1-2 gives the full variable domain: KAGVTQTPRYLIKTRGQQVTLSCSPISGHRSVSWYQQTPGQGLQFLFEYFSETQRNKGNFPGRFSGRQFSNSRSEMNVSTLELGDSALYLCASSSGTTNYGYTFGSGTRLTVV.

This chain links TRBV5-6 with TRBJ2-3; maybe TRBD2 (7 bases). Trimming took 0 bases from V and 5 from J, leaving 19 bases between them. This CDR3 region has 17 residues. CDR1 and CDR2 (germline): SGHDT, YYEEEE. CDR3 residues: CASSLGSAGAPGDTQYF. The CDR3 DNA is TGTGCCAGCAGCTTGGGTTCTGCGGGGGCCCCCGGAGATACGCAGTATTTT.

This clone has only one observation. The CDR3 loop is CASSPTTGFGTEAFF. The CDR3 DNA is TGTGCCAGCTCACCCACGACAGGGTTTGGTACTGAAGCTTTCTTT. V gene TRBV18 combines with J gene TRBJ1-1, with 7 positions matching TRBD1. V lost 3 bases and J lost 5; bases outside the gene matches: 9. Germline CDR1 is KGHSH and CDR2 is LQKENI. CDR3 length equals 15 residues. The variable domain in full, completed from reference TRBV18 and TRBJ1-1, reads NAGVMQNPRHLVRRRGQEARLRCSPMKGHSHVYWYRQLPEEGLKFMVYLQKENIIDESGMPKERFSAEFPKEGPSILRIQQVVRGDSAAYFCASSPTTGFGTEAFFGQGTRLTVV.

J is TRBJ1-5 and V is TRBV14, with 8 nucleotides matching TRBD1. V was clipped by 3 bases and J by 5 bases; unmatched bases: 3. The CDR3 length is 14 residues. Looked up from germline, CDR1 is SGHDN and CDR2 is FVKESK. The CDR3 DNA is TGTGCCAGCAGCCAGTCAGGGGGCCATCAGCCCCAGCATTTT. Its translation is CASSQSGGHQPQHF.

V gene TRBV5-1 combines with J gene TRBJ2-3, with D unclear. CDR1 is SGHRS, CDR2 YFSETQ, per germline. This CDR3 spans 14 amino acids. V was cut by 0 bases and J by 2 bases, with 7 bases left in between. CDR3 DNA sequence: TGCGCCAGCAGCTTGGGTCTAAACACAGATACGCAGTATTTT. Translation gives CASSLGLNTDTQYF.

The chain is built from TRBV19 and TRBJ1-1; D is ambiguous. Looked up from germline, CDR1 is LNHDA and CDR2 is SQIVND (reference sequence). The CDR3 consists of 11 residues. Trimming removed 6 bases at V and 4 bases at J, with 6 bases between. The CDR3 is CASSGSTEAFF. In nucleotides, the CDR3 is TGTGCCAGTAGCGGGAGCACTGAAGCTTTCTTT. Drawing the rest from reference TRBV19 and TRBJ1-1, the complete variable domain is DGGITQSPKYLFRKEGQNVTLSCEQNLNHDAMYWYRQDPGQGLRLIYYSQIVNDFQKGDIAEGYSVSREKKESFPLTVTSAQKNPTAFYLCASSGSTEAFFGQGTRLTVV.

The V gene is TRBV24-1, the J gene TRBJ2-3, with 7 positions matching TRBD1. Germline V gene sequence: CDR1 KGHDR, CDR2 SFDVKD. This CDR3 has 15 residues. J lost 4 bases, V lost 3 bases, and 6 bases had no gene match. The CDR3 coding sequence is TGTGCCACCAGTGATCCCGCGACAGGGCCAGATACGCAGTATTTT. This gives the protein CATSDPATGPDTQYF.

This clone was picked up one time. The rearrangement links TRBV7-8 to TRBJ2-1; 10 bases align to TRBD1. CDR3 length equals 16 residues. CDR1 and CDR2 (germline): SGHVS, FQNEAQ. Trimming took 4 bases from V and 6 from J; bases not matched to a gene: 9. CDR3 protein: CASSSYLDRGSNEQFF. The CDR3 DNA is TGTGCCAGCAGCTCCTACCTGGACAGGGGGAGCAATGAGCAGTTCTTC.

The chain uses TRBV12-5 and TRBJ1-1; weak D call: TRBD1 (5 bases). CDR1 LGHNT and CDR2 FRNRAP come from the germline V gene. The V and J ends lost 1 base and 0 bases respectively, with 27 bases between them. This CDR3 is built from 21 residues. DNA of the CDR3: TGTGCTAGTGGTTTGGGAACCTTAGACAGTCTACACCGTGCCATGAACACTGAAGCTTTCTTT. Amino acids: CASGLGTLDSLHRAMNTEAFF. Based on the CDR3 plus reference TRBV12-5 and TRBJ1-1, the full variable domain is DARVTQTPRHKVTEMGQEVTMRCQPILGHNTVFWYRQTMMQGLELLAYFRNRAPLDDSGMPKDRFSAEMPDATLATLKIQPSEPRDSAVYFCASGLGTLDSLHRAMNTEAFFGQGTRLTVV.

This clone was detected only a few times. The CDR3 loop reads CAIHRIHNEQFF. CDR3 nucleotides: TGTGCCATCCACAGGATCCACAATGAGCAGTTCTTC. The chain joins TRBV7-9 to TRBJ2-1, with a tentative D call TRBD1 (5 bases). This CDR3 spans 12 amino acids. CDR1 is SEHNR, CDR2 FQNEAQ, per germline (reference sequence). The V end was cut by 10 bases, the J end by 5 bases, with 12 bases between. The full variable domain, rest sourced from reference TRBV7-9 and TRBJ2-1, is DTGVSQNPRHKITKRGQNVTFRCDPISEHNRLYWYRQTLGQGPEFLTYFQNEAQLEKSRLLSDRFSAERPKGSFSTLEIQRTEQGDSAMYLCAIHRIHNEQFFGPGTRLTVL.

The sample holds one count of this clone. The CDR3 bases are TGTGCCAGTAAGATGCGGCTGGATTATCAGCCCCAGCATTTT. The encoded protein is CASKMRLDYQPQHF. This chain connects TRBV19 to TRBJ1-5, with D unclear. Deletions cut 7 bases from V and 5 bases from J, with 15 bases between. The CDR3 has 14 residues. Germline values: CDR1 LNHDA, CDR2 SQIVND (reference sequence).

This sequence joins TRBV6-5 and TRBJ1-4, with D possibly matching TRBD1 (5 bases). In germline, CDR1 is MNHEY, CDR2 SVGAGI. CDR3 length equals 14 residues. With 8 bases removed from V and 7 bases from J, the gap between germline ends came to 17 bases. As DNA, the CDR3 is TGTGCCAGCGGGGGGAACCGAGCGGGTGAAAAACTGTTTTTT. The encoded protein is CASGGNRAGEKLFF.

This clone came up many times. This chain uses TRBV25-1 with TRBJ1-1; 7 bases are a match to TRBD1. The CDR3 runs 16 residues. The junction had 14 bases not matched to a gene; V was cut back by 6 bases and J by 4 bases. CDR1 is MGHDK and CDR2 is SYGVNS in the germline V gene. This CDR3 reads CASRTAGTALRTEAFF. DNA of the CDR3: TGTGCCAGCAGAACTGCCGGGACAGCCCTTCGCACTGAAGCTTTCTTT.

The chain carries TRBV28 and TRBJ2-3, with 7 bases fitting TRBD2. Germline assignment: CDR1 MDHEN and CDR2 SYDVKM. V lost 6 bases to trimming and J lost 1 base; unmatched junction nucleotides: 10. The CDR3 extends over 16 amino acids. In DNA form, the CDR3 reads TGTGCCAGCAGCGTCGGGACTACCTCACGCACAGATACGCAGTATTTT. The encoded protein is CASSVGTTSRTDTQYF. The full variable domain, in which reference TRBV28 and TRBJ2-3 provide the parts outside the CDR3, is DVKVTQSSRYLVKRTGEKVFLECVQDMDHENMFWYRQDPGLGLRLIYFSYDVKMKEKGDIPEGYSVSREKKERFSLILESASTNQTSMYLCASSVGTTSRTDTQYFGPGTRLTVL.

The J gene is TRBJ1-1, the V gene TRBV19; TRBD1 matches at 7 bases. CDR1 LNHDA and CDR2 SQIVND come from the germline V gene (reference sequence). With V trimmed by 7 bases and J by 6 bases, 8 bases remained unmatched. CDR3 length equals 13 residues. The CDR3 here is CASNPTGIPEAFF. The CDR3 DNA sequence: TGTGCCAGTAACCCGACAGGGATTCCTGAAGCTTTCTTT.

This chain joins TRBV5-4 and TRBJ1-2; tentatively, D is TRBD1 (6 bases). Germline V gene lookup returns CDR1 SGHNT and CDR2 YYREEE (reference sequence). The V gene lost 1 base and the J gene lost 3 bases, with 10 bases spanning the gap. CDR3 size: 14 residues. CDR3 loop: CASSLIQGDYGYTF. The CDR3 DNA is TGTGCCAGCAGCTTGATACAGGGCGACTATGGCTACACCTTC.

V and J are TRBV19 and TRBJ2-2; maybe TRBD2 (7 bases). V was cut by 7 bases and J by 5 bases, with 11 bases left in between. The CDR3 spans 13 residues. The germline gives CDR1 LNHDA, CDR2 SQIVND (reference sequence). CDR3 amino acids: CASNREGTGELFF. Here the CDR3 DNA reads TGTGCCAGTAACAGGGAGGGGACCGGGGAGCTGTTTTTT.

The chain is built from TRBV7-9 and TRBJ2-3; D possibly corresponds to TRBD1 (6 bases). The length of the CDR3 is 14 residues. Germline assignment: CDR1 SEHNR and CDR2 FQNEAQ (reference sequence). Trimming took off 9 bases at V and 3 bases at J, with 16 bases between the two ends. The CDR3 nucleotides are TGTGCCAGTTACACCAGGGGCAGAACAGATACGCAGTATTTT. Protein product: CASYTRGRTDTQYF.

The V gene is TRBV7-9, the J gene TRBJ1-1; D may be TRBD1 (6 bases). Between the trimmed V and J ends, which lost 5 bases and 7 bases, there was a span of 11 bases. Germline V gene data show CDR1 as SEHNR and CDR2 as FQNEAQ (reference sequence). This CDR3 has 12 residues. The chain's CDR3 is CASSPEGDEAFF. The CDR3 DNA is TGTGCCAGCAGCCCTGAGGGGGATGAAGCTTTCTTT.

The chain couples TRBV9 to TRBJ1-2; 7 nucleotides match TRBD1. The CDR3 length is 14 residues. Germline V gene data show CDR1 as SGDLS and CDR2 as YYNGEE. Unmatched junction bases numbered 8, after V lost 1 base and J lost 8 bases. CDR3 bases: TGTGCCAGCAGCGTAACCGGGACAGAAGACGGCTACACCTTC. It translates to CASSVTGTEDGYTF.

V gene TRBV9 combines with J gene TRBJ1-1; D is unresolved. Germline V gene lookup returns CDR1 SGDLS and CDR2 YYNGEE. The ends were cut back, 0 bases at V and 3 bases at J, with 12 bases in the middle. The CDR3 totals 15 residues. The chain's CDR3 is CASSVDPGLDTEAFF. As DNA, the CDR3 is TGTGCCAGCAGCGTAGATCCGGGTTTGGACACTGAAGCTTTCTTT. The variable domain in full, with the rest retrieved from reference TRBV9 and TRBJ1-1, is DSGVTQTPKHLITATGQRVTLRCSPRSGDLSVYWYQQSLDQGLQFLIQYYNGEERAKGNILERFSAQQFPDLHSELNLSSLELGDSALYFCASSVDPGLDTEAFFGQGTRLTVV.

The chain recombines TRBV7-3 with TRBJ2-1; 14 positions agree with TRBD2. The CDR3 runs 16 residues. Germline CDR1 is SGHTA and CDR2 is FQGTGA. V shed 4 bases, J shed 8 bases, and the junction held 7 bases outside the gene matches. CDR3 amino acids: CASSSSGTSGGYEQFF. Here the CDR3 DNA reads TGTGCCAGCAGCTCCTCCGGGACTAGCGGGGGCTATGAGCAGTTCTTC.

The DNA for the CDR3 is TGTGCCAGCAGTGAAACAGCGGGGAGAAAACTGTTTTTT. Its translation is CASSETAGRKLFF. The chain links TRBV6-4 to TRBJ1-4, with no clear D. The CDR3 consists of 13 residues. Germline V gives CDR1 MRHNA, CDR2 SNTAGT. Trimming stripped 3 bases from V and 10 bases from J, with 12 bases between.

The chain joins TRBV4-1 to TRBJ1-6; tentative D call: TRBD1 (5 bases). Germline V lookup: CDR1 MGHRA, CDR2 YSYEKL. The CDR3 loop spans 15 amino acids. V was clipped by 3 bases and J by 6 bases, with 12 bases between them. Here the CDR3 reads CASSQRQGANSPLHF. CDR3 DNA sequence: TGCGCCAGCAGCCAGAGGCAGGGTGCTAATTCACCCCTCCACTTT.

The chain carries TRBV7-9 and TRBJ2-1; 7 bases match TRBD1. CDR1 and CDR2 from the germline V gene are SEHNR and FQNEAQ (reference sequence). V lost 6 bases, J lost 5 bases, and 13 bases stayed unmatched. The CDR3 has 16 amino acids. This CDR3 reads CASRSGTDGTNNEQFF. CDR3 DNA sequence: TGTGCCAGCAGGTCAGGGACAGACGGGACCAACAATGAGCAGTTCTTC.